Sequencing of this TCR beta chain was carried out in a study of blood T cells in healthy people across ages. With a J-beta primer mix and a sample-barcoded 5' primer, a second PCR ran 7 to 11 cycles. TCRdb fed the 5' RACE reads into MiXCR, producing one record per CDR3 protein. This sample yields about 670,000 distinct CDR3 sequences, of which approximately 40% are seen a single time; roughly 30% belongs to the top ten. It was about 10 milliliters of peripheral blood that were drawn from each donor. The study isolated at least 6.5 million PBMCs from each sample. Per sample, at least 5 micrograms of total RNA were extracted. This TCR was sampled from a man older than 75 in good health. The sample comprised blood.

CDR3 amino acids: CSASHPADTQYF. DNA for the CDR3: TGCAGTGCTAGTCATCCGGCAGATACGCAGTATTTT. The chain couples TRBV20-1 to TRBJ2-3; D unclear. Germline V lookup: CDR1 DFQATT, CDR2 SNEGSKA (reference sequence). This CDR3 region has 12 residues. V was clipped by 3 bases and J by 4 bases, with 8 bases between them.